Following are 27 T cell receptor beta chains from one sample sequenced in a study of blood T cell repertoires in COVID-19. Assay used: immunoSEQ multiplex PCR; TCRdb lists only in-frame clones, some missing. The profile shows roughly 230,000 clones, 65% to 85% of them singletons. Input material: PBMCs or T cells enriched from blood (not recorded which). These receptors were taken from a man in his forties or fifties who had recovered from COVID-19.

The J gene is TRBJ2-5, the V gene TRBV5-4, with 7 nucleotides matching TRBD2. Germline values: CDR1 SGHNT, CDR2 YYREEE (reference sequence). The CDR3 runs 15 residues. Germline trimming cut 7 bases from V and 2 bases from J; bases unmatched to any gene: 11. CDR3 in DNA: TGTGCCAGCCATTTCCTAGCGGAGAATCAAGAGACCCAGTACTTC. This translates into CASHFLAENQETQYF.

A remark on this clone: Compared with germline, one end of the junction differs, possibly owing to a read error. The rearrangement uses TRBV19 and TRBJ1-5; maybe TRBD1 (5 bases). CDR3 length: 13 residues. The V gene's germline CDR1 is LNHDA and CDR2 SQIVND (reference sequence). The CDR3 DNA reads TGTGCCAGTTCCGACAGTATTAATCGGCCCCAGCATTTT. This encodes CASSDSINRPQHF. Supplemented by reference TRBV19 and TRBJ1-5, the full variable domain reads DGGITQSPKYLFRKEGQNVTLSCEQNLNHDAMYWYRQDPGQGLRLIYYSQIVNDFQKGDIAEGYSVSREKKESFPLTVTSAQKNPTAFYLCASSDSINRPQHFGDGTRLSIL.

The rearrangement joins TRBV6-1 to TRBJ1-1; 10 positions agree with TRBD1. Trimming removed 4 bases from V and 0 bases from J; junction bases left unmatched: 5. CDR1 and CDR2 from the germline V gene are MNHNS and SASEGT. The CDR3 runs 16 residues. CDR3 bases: TGTGCCAGCAGTGCTCCGACAGGGGGCATGAACACTGAAGCTTTCTTT. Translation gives CASSAPTGGMNTEAFF.

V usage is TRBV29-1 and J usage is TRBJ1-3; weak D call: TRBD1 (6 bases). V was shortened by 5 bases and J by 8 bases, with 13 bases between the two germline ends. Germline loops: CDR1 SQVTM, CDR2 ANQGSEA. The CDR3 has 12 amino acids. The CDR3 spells CSVSPEGDTIYF. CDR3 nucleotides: TGCAGCGTTTCGCCAGAGGGGGACACCATATATTTT.

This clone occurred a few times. The CDR3 region is CASSLDQGSYEQYF. The CDR3 DNA reads as TGTGCCAGCAGCTTAGATCAGGGAAGCTACGAGCAGTACTTC. This chain links TRBV11-2 with TRBJ2-7; D is perhaps TRBD1 (5 bases). CDR1 SGHAT and CDR2 FQNNGV come from the germline V gene. V lost 0 bases, J lost 3 bases, and 9 bases lay in between. The length of the CDR3 is 14 residues.

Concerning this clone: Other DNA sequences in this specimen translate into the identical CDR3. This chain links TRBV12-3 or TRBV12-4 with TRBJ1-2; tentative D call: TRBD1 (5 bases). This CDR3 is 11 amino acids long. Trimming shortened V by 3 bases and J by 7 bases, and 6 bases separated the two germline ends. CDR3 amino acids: CASSLGPGYTF. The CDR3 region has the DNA TGTGCCAGCAGTTTGGGGCCTGGCTACACCTTC.

The CDR3: CASNQGGQPQHF. CDR3 nucleotide sequence: TGTGCCAGCAACCAGGGTGGACAGCCCCAGCATTTT. V is TRBV12-3 or TRBV12-4 and J is TRBJ1-5; TRBD1 might be the D (5 bases). The V end was cut by 7 bases, the J end by 7 bases, with 11 bases between. The CDR3 totals 12 residues.

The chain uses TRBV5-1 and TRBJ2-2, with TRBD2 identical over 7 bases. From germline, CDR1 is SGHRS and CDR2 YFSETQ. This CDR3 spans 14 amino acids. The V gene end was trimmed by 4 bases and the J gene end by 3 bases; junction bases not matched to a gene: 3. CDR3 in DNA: TGCGCCAGCAGCCGGGACTACTACACCGGGGAGCTGTTTTTT. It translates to CASSRDYYTGELFF.

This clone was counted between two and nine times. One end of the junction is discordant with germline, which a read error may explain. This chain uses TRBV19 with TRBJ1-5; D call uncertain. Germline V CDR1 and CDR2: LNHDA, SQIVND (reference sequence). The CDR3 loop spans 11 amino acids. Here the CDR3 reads CASSQMGPREF. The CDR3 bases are TGTGCCAGTAGCCAGATGGGCCCACGGGAATTT.

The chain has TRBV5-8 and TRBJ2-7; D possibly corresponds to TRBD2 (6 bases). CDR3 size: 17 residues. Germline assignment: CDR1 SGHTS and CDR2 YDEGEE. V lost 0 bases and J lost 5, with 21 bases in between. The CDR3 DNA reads TGTGCCAGCAGCTTGGTCACCTGGGACGGGAGAACCCACGAGCAGTACTTC. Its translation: CASSLVTWDGRTHEQYF.

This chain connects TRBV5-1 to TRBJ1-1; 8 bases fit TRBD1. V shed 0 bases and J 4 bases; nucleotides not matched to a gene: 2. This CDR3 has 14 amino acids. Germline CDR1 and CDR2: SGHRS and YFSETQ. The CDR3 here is CASSLAGQGTEAFF. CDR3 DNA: TGCGCCAGCAGCTTGGCCGGACAGGGCACTGAAGCTTTCTTT.

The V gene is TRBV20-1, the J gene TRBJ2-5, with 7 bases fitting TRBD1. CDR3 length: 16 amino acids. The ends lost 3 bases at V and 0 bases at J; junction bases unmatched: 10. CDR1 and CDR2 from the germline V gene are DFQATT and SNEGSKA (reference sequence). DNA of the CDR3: TGCAGTGCTAGTGCTATAGGGGACAGCTACCAAGAGACCCAGTACTTC. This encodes CSASAIGDSYQETQYF.

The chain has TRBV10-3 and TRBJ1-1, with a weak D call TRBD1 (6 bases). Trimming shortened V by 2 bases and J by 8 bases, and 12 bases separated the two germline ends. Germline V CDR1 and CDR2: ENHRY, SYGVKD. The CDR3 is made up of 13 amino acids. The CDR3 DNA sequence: TGTGCCATCAGTGAGATAGGACAGAACGAAGCTTTCTTT. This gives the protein CAISEIGQNEAFF.

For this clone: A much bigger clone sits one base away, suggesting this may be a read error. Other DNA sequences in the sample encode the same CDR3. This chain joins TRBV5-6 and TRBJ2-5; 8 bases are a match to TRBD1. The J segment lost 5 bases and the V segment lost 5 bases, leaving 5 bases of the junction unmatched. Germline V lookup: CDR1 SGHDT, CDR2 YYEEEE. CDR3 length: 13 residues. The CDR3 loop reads CASSLRTGETQYF. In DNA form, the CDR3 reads TGTGCCAGCAGTCTCCGGACAGGGGAGACCCAGTACTTC.

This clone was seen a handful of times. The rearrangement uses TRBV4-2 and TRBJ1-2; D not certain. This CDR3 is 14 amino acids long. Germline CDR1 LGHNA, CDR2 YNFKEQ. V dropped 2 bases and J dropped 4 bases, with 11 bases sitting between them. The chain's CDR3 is CASSQPPLPYGYTF. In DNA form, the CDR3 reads TGTGCCAGCAGCCAACCTCCTCTCCCCTATGGCTACACCTTC.

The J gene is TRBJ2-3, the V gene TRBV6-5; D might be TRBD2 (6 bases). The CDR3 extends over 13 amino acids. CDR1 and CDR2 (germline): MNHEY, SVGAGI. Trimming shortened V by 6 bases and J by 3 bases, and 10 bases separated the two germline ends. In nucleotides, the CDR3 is TGTGCCAGCAGCCGACTAGTAACAGATACGCAGTATTTT. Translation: CASSRLVTDTQYF.

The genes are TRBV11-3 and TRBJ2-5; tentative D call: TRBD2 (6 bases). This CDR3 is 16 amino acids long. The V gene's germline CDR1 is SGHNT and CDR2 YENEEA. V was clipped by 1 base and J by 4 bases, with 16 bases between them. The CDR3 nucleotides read TGTGCCAGCAGCTTAGGCGGAGGGCAGGGCGGAGAGACCCAGTACTTC. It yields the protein CASSLGGGQGGETQYF.

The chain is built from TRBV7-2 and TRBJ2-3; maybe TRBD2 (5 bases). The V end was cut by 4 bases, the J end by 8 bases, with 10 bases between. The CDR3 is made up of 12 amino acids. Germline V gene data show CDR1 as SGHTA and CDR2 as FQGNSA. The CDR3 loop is CASSSLRGTQYF. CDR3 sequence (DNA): TGTGCCAGCAGCTCACTTCGGGGTACGCAGTATTTT.

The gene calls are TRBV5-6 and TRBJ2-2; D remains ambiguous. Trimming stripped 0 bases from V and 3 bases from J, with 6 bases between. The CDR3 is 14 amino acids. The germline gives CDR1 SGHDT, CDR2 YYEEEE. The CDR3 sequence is CASSLGQDTGELFF. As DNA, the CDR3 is TGTGCCAGCAGCTTGGGGCAGGACACCGGGGAGCTGTTTTTT.

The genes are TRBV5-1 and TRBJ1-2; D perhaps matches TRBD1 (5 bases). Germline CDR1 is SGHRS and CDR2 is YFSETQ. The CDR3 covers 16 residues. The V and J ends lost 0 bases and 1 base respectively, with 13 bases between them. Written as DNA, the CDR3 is TGCGCCAGCAGCTTGGTTTTGCCAGGGAATAACTATGGCTACACCTTC. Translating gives CASSLVLPGNNYGYTF.

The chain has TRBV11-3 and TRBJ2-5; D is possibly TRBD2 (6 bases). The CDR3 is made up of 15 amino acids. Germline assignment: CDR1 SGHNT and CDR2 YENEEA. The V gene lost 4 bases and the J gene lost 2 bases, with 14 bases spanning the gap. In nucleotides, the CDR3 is TGTGCCAGCAGCTCCTCCGGCGGGGCTCAAGAGACCCAGTACTTC. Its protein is CASSSSGGAQETQYF.

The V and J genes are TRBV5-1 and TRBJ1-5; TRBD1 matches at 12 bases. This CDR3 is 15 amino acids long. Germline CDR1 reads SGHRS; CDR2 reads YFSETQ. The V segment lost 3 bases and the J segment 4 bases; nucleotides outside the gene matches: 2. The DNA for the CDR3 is TGCGCCAGCAGCTGGGGACAGGGGGCGAATCAGCCCCAGCATTTT. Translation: CASSWGQGANQPQHF.

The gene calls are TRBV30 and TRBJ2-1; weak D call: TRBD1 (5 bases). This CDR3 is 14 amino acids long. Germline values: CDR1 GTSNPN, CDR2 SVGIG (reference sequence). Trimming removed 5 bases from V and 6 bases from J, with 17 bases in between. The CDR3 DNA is TGTGCCTGGGGTGGGCAGGGTCTATTCAATGAGCAGTTCTTC. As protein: CAWGGQGLFNEQFF.

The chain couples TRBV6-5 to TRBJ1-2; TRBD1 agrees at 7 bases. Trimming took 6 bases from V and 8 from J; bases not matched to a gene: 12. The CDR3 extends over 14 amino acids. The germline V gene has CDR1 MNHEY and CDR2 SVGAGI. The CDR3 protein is CASRAADRVGGYTF. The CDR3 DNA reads TGTGCCAGCAGGGCAGCCGACAGGGTTGGCGGCTACACCTTC.

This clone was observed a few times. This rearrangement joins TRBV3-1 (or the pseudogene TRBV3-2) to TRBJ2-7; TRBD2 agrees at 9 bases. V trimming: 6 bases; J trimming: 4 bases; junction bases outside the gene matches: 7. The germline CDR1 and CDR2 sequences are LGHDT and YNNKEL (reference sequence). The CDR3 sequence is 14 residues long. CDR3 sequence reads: CASRRASGTYEQYF. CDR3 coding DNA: TGTGCCAGCAGGAGGGCTAGCGGGACGTACGAGCAGTACTTC.

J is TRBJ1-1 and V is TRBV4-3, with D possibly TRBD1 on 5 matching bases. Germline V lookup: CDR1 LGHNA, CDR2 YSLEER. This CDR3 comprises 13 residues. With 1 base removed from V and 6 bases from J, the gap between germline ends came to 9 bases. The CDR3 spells CASSQVGGAEAFF. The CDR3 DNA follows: TGCGCCAGCAGCCAAGTGGGGGGGGCTGAAGCTTTCTTT.

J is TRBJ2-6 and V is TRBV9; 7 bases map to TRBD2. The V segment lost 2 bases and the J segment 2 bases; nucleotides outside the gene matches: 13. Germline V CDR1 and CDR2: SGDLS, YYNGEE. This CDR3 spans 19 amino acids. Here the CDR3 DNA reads TGTGCCAGCAGCGTCTCCGGGCGGGGGTCCCCCGCTGGGGCCAACGTCCTGACTTTC. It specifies CASSVSGRGSPAGANVLTF.